This T cell receptor beta chain is from a study of high-grade serous ovarian cancer treatment subgroups. Whole-study results and caveats: Tumors within one patient showed repertoire similarity of 0.11 to 0.79. Bulk tumor TCR sequencing gave no spatial information. Higher neoantigen levels went with greater TCR clonal relatedness. CDR1 and CDR2 were left unanalyzed; analyses focused on CDR3.

Assay used: immunoSEQ multiplex PCR; TCRdb lists only in-frame clones, some missing. The sample holds thousands of clones, 75% to 80% seen once. Tumor samples were taken before definitive surgery or chemotherapy. A remark on this clone: Its antigen is currently unknown.

From germline, CDR1 is SGHRS and CDR2 YFSETQ. V was pared by 0 bases and J by 0 bases, with 1 base between. The CDR3 runs 13 residues. The TCR comes from a human donor with high-grade serous ovarian cancer. This chain uses TRBV5-1 with TRBJ1-5; D is undetermined. Sequenced sample: tumor tissue. The CDR3, as DNA: TGCGCCAGCAGCTTGGGTAGCAATCAGCCCCAGCATTTT. Its protein product is CASSLGSNQPQHF.